Given below is one TCR beta chain in context. The repertoire was sequenced with immunoSEQ multiplex PCR; TCRdb's copy has only in-frame clones and lacks some. The sample records about 120,000 clones, about 87% being singletons. The data belong to a study of control samples from healthy donors and cancer patients. Trimming left V 7 bases short and J 0 bases short, with 9 bases between. CDR1 ENHRY and CDR2 SYGVKD come from the germline V gene. The CDR3 is 14 amino acids. The chain employs TRBV10-3 and TRBJ2-2; D remains ambiguous. Sequenced material: blood. The receptor was isolated from a man aged 35-49 years in good health. The CDR3 sequence is CAITTNPNTGELFF. The CDR3 region has the DNA TGTGCCATCACGACAAATCCGAACACCGGGGAGCTGTTTTTT.